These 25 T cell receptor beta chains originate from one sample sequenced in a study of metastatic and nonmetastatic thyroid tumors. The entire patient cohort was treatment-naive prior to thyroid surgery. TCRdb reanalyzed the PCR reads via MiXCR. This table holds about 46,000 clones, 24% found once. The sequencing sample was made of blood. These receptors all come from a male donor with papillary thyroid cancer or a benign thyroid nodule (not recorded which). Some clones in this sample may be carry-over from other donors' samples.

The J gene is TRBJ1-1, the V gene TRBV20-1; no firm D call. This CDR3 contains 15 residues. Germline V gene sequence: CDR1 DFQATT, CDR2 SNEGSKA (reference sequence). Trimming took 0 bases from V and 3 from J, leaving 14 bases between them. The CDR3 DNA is TGCAGTGCTAGAGATCCAGGAAGGAGTGACACTGAAGCTTTCTTT. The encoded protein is CSARDPGRSDTEAFF.

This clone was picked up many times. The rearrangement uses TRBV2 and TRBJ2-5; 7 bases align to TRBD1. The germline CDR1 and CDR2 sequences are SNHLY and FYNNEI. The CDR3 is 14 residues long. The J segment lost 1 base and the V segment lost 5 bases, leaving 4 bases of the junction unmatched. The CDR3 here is CASSPDRVQETQYF. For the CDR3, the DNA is TGTGCCAGCAGTCCAGACAGGGTCCAAGAGACCCAGTACTTC. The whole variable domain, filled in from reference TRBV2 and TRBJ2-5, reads EPEVTQTPSHQVTQMGQEVILRCVPISNHLYFYWYRQILGQKVEFLVSFYNNEISEKSEIFDDQFSVERPDGSNFTLKIRSTKLEDSAMYFCASSPDRVQETQYFGPGTRLLVL.

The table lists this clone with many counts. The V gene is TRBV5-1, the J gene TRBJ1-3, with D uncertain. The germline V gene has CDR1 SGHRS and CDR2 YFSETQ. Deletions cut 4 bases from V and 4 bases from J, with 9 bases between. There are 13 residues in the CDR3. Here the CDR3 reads CASSPPTGNTIYF. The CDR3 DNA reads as TGCGCCAGCAGCCCCCCGACCGGAAACACCATATATTTT.

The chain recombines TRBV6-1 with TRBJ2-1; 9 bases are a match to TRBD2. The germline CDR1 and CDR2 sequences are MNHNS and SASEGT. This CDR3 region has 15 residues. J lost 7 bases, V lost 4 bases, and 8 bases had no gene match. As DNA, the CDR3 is TGTGCCAGCAGTGGGGGGACTAGCCGAAAAAATGAGCAGTTCTTC. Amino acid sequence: CASSGGTSRKNEQFF.

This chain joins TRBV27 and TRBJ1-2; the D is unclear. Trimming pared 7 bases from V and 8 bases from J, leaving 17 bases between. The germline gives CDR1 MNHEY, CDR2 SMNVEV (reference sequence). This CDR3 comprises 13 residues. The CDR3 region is CASIGAGNRGYTF. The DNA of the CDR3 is TGTGCCAGCATCGGAGCGGGTAATCGGGGCTACACCTTC.

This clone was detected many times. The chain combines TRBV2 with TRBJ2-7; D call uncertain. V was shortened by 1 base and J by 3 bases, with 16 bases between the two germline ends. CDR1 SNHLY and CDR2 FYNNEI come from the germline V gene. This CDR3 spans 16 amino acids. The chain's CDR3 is CASSEGDLVPFYEQYF. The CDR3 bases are TGTGCCAGCAGTGAAGGGGATCTAGTACCTTTCTACGAGCAGTACTTC.

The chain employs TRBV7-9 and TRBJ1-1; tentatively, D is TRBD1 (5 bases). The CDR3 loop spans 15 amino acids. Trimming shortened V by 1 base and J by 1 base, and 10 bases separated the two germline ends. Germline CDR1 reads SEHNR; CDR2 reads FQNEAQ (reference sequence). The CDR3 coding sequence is TGTGCCAGCAGCTTAGGTGCAGGGCAGAACACTGAAGCTTTCTTT. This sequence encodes CASSLGAGQNTEAFF.

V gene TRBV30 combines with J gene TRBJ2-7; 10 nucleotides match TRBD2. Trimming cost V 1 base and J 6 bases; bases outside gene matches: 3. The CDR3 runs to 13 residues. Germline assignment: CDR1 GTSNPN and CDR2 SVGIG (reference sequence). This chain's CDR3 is CAWSAGTSAEQYF. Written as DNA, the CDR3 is TGTGCCTGGAGTGCCGGGACTAGCGCCGAGCAGTACTTC.

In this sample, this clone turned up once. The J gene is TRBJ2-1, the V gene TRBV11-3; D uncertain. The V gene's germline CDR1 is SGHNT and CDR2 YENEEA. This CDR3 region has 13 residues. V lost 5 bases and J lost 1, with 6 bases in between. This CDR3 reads CASSPRSYNEQFF. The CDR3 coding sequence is TGTGCCAGCAGCCCAAGGTCCTACAATGAGCAGTTCTTC.

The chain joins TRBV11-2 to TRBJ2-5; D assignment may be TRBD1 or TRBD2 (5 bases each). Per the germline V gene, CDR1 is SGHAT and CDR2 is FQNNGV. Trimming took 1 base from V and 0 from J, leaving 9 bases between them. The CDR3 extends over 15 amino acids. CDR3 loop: CASSLAGTYQETQYF. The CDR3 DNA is TGTGCCAGCAGCTTAGCGGGGACGTACCAAGAGACCCAGTACTTC.

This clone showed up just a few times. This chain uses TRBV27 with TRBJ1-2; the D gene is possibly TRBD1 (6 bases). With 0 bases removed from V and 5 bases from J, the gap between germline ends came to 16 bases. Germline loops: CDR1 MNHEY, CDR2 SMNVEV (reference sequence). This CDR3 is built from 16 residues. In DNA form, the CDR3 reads TGTGCCAGCAGTTTATCGGGTCAGGGGTGGATTTATGGCTACACCTTC. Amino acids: CASSLSGQGWIYGYTF.

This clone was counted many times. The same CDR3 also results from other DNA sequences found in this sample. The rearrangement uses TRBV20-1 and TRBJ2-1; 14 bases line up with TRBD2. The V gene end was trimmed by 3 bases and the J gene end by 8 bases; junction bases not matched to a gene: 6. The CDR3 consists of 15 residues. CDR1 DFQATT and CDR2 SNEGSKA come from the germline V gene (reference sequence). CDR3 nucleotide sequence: TGCAGTGCTAGGCGGACTAGCGGGAGGATCCATGAGCAGTTCTTC. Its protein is CSARRTSGRIHEQFF.

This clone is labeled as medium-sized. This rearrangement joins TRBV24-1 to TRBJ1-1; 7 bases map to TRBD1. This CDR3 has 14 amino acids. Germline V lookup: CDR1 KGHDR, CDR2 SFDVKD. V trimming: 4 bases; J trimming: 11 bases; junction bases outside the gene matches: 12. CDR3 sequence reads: CATSDPGQAGRAFF. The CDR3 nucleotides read TGTGCCACCAGTGACCCTGGACAGGCCGGTAGGGCTTTCTTT.

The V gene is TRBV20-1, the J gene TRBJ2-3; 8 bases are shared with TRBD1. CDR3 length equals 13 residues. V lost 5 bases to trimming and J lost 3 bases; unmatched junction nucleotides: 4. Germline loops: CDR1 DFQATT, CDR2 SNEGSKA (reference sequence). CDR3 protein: CSAQGAGTDTQYF. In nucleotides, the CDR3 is TGCAGTGCTCAGGGGGCGGGTACAGATACGCAGTATTTT.

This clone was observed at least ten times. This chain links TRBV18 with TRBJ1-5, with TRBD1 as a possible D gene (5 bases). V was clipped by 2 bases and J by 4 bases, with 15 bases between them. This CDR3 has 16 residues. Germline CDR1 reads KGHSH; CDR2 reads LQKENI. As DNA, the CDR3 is TGTGCCAGCTCACCAATAGGAGGGGTCGCTAATCAGCCCCAGCATTTT. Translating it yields CASSPIGGVANQPQHF.

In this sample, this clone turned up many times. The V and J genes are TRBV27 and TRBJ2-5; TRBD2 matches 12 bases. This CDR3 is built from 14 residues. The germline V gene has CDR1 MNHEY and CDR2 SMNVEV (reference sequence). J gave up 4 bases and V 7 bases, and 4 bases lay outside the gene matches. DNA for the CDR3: TGTGCCAGCAAACCGGGACTAGCGGGAGAGACCCAGTACTTC. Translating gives CASKPGLAGETQYF.

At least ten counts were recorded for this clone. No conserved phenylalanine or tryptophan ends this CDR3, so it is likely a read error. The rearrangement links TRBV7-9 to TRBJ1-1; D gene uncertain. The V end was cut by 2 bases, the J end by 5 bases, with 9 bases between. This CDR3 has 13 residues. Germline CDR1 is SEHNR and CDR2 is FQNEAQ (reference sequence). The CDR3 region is CASSLNGGTEAFL. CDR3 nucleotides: TGTGCCAGCAGCTTAAATGGAGGGACTGAAGCTTTCCTT.

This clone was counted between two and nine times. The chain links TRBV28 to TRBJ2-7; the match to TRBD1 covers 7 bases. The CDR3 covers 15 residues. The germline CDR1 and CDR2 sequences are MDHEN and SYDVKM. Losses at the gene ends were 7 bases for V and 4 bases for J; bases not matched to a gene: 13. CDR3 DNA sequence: TGTGCCAGCATTTCCTCCGACAGGGTAGGATACGAGCAGTACTTC. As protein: CASISSDRVGYEQYF.

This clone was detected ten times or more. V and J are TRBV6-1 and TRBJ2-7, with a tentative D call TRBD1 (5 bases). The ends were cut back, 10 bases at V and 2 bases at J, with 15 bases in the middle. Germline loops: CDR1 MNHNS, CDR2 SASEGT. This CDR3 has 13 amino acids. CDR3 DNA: TGTGCCACCGCTGAGGACACAACCTACGAGCAGTACTTC. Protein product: CATAEDTTYEQYF.

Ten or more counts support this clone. The CDR3 here is CASSLLAGGPTDTQYF. The CDR3 coding sequence is TGTGCCAGCAGCCTACTAGCGGGAGGGCCAACAGATACGCAGTATTTT. This chain connects TRBV4-2 to TRBJ2-3; 13 bases are shared with TRBD2. Germline-derived CDR1 and CDR2 are LGHNA and YNFKEQ. The CDR3 is 16 amino acids. The J segment lost 3 bases and the V segment lost 4 bases, leaving 4 bases of the junction unmatched.

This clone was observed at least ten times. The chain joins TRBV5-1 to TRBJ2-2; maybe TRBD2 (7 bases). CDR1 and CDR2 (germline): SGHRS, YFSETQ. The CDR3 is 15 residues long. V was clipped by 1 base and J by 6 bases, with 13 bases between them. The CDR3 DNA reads TGCGCCAGCAGCTTGTGGGGGGGCAGCCCCGGGGAGCTGTTTTTT. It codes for CASSLWGGSPGELFF.

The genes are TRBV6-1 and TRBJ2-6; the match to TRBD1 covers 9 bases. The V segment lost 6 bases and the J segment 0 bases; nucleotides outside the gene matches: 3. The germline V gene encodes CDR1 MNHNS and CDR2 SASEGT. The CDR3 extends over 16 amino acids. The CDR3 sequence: CASREDRGSGANVLTF. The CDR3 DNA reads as TGTGCCAGCAGGGAGGACAGGGGCTCTGGGGCCAACGTCCTGACTTTC.

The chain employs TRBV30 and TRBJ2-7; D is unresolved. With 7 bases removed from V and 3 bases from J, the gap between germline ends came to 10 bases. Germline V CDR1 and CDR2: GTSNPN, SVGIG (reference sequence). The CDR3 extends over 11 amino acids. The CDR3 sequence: CAYTEDYEQYV. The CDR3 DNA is TGTGCCTATACGGAAGACTACGAGCAGTACGTC.

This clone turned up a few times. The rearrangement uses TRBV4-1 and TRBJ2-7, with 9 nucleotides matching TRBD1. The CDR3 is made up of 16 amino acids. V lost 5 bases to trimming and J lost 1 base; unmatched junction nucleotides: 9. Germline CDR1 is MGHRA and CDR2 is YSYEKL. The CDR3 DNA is TGCGCCAGCAGCGTCCTACCGGGACAGGGTTCCTACGAGCAGTACTTC. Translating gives CASSVLPGQGSYEQYF.

In nucleotides, the CDR3 is TGTGCCAGCACAACTAGCGGCGCCATGGCCGGGGAGCTGTTTTTT. It specifies CASTTSGAMAGELFF. The V call is TRBV6-1, the J call TRBJ2-2, with TRBD2 identical over 8 bases. There are 15 residues in the CDR3. Germline values: CDR1 MNHNS, CDR2 SASEGT. J lost 6 bases, V lost 7 bases, and 10 bases had no gene match.